One and the same sample provided the 6 T cell receptor beta chains below, sequenced in a study of blood T cell repertoires in COVID-19. Only in-frame clones appear in the TCRdb table, and some are missing; sequencing was by immunoSEQ multiplex PCR. The sample has 390,000 or so clones, around 87% seen once. The specimen sequenced was peripheral blood. Receptor source: a young woman with COVID-19, enrolled during active disease.

The chain carries TRBV25-1 and TRBJ1-6; 7 nucleotides align to TRBD1. After removal of 6 bases from V and 6 bases from J, the junction contained 2 bases not matched to a gene. The CDR3 has 13 amino acids. The germline V gene encodes CDR1 MGHDK and CDR2 SYGVNS. In nucleotides, the CDR3 is TGTGCCAGCAGACAGGGGATTAATTCACCCCTCCACTTT. The encoded protein is CASRQGINSPLHF.

This clone turned up a few times. The gene calls are TRBV4-1 and TRBJ1-1, with 7 positions matching TRBD1. Trimming at V came to 2 bases and at J to 2 bases, leaving 8 bases not matched to a gene. The CDR3 loop spans 16 amino acids. Germline CDR1 MGHRA, CDR2 YSYEKL. The CDR3 sequence is CASSQPPGQRNTEAFF. The CDR3 DNA reads TGCGCCAGCAGCCAACCCCCGGGACAGCGTAACACTGAAGCTTTCTTT.

The chain is built from TRBV30 and TRBJ1-1; no clear D. V was cut by 3 bases and J by 5 bases, with 10 bases left in between. Per germline, CDR1 GTSNPN and CDR2 SVGIG (reference sequence). CDR3 size: 12 residues. The CDR3 spells CAWSGRRTEAFF. The DNA for the CDR3 is TGTGCCTGGAGCGGCCGGAGGACTGAAGCTTTCTTT.

This sequence joins TRBV7-9 and TRBJ2-1, with 10 nucleotides matching TRBD1. The CDR3 has 16 residues. Germline trimming cut 4 bases from V and 5 bases from J; bases unmatched to any gene: 8. The germline CDR1 and CDR2 sequences are SEHNR and FQNEAQ (reference sequence). The CDR3 bases are TGTGCCAGCAGCTCGCCGGGACAGGGGTTAAACAATGAGCAGTTCTTC. Its protein is CASSSPGQGLNNEQFF.

Only one count was recorded for this clone. The rearrangement joins TRBV6-5 to TRBJ2-7, with a weak D call TRBD2 (5 bases). Trimming took 7 bases from V and 2 from J, leaving 12 bases between them. Germline CDR1 reads MNHEY; CDR2 reads SVGAGI. The CDR3 extends over 13 amino acids. CDR3 nucleotides: TGTGCCAGCATGAACAACGGGGCCTACGAGCAGTACTTC. It translates to CASMNNGAYEQYF.

The chain has TRBV3-1 (or the pseudogene TRBV3-2) and TRBJ2-7; 7 bases agree with TRBD1. In germline, CDR1 is LGHDT, CDR2 YNNKEL (reference sequence). Unmatched junction bases numbered 5, after V lost 4 bases and J lost 5 bases. This CDR3 is built from 13 residues. The CDR3 coding sequence is TGTGCCAGCAGCCCGACAGGGCAGAACGAGCAGTACTTC. Its translation is CASSPTGQNEQYF.